This note documents a single T cell receptor (beta chain) sequence. This clonotype was found a few times. No antigen is known for it. No per-base quality is available; no much larger clone lies one base away. The protocol used for the library was multiplex PCR. Sequencing relied on an Illumina HiSeq 4000. To build TCR beta libraries, CDR3 regions were amplified by Arm-PCR using iRepertoire HTBI primers. Before sequencing, the PCR products went through gel purification. The source study handled its data this way. A total of under 80 TRBV and some 15 TRBJ segments were identified across samples and were used for gene usage analysis of CDR3 amino acid clonotypes. COPE and FqMerger were used to merge the filtered high-quality paired reads into contigs. BLAST was used to align contigs to IMGT TRBV, TRBD and TRBJ reference genes, with CDR3 defined following IMGT. Highly expanded clones were defined as clonotypes with a frequency above 0.1%. Shannon entropy was used to measure repertoire diversity, and the Gini coefficient was used to measure V-J evenness. Public clonotypes were defined as clonotypes shared by more than one individual. In-frame beta chains were kept once TCRdb had trimmed the public reads at Q25 with fastp and called clones with MiXCR. Entries are consolidated by CDR3 protein sequence, retaining the most common genes and DNA. The V and J calls were not made by the authors but by TCRdb's processing. A total of around 500,000 distinct CDR3 sequences appear in this sample, approximately 15% of them only once. The ten largest account for 10% of the sample.

For CDR1 and CDR2, the germline V gene lists SGHDT and YYEEEE. Trimming removed 4 bases from V and 6 bases from J; the gene matches leave 7 bases unexplained. Inclusive of the bounding cysteine and phenylalanine, the CDR3 is 15 residues long. Only CDR3 DNA remains: 45 bases, in frame from the first base. This specimen's time point label, interpreted: newly diagnosed GD, antithyroid drugs for less than 3 months. For both TCR sequencing and RNA sequencing, RNA was extracted from PBMCs in TRIzol. The diagnosis of Graves' disease followed American Thyroid Association guidelines. Patients were recruited from an endocrinology department in Xi'an, China. From each patient, approximately 9.9 milliliters of peripheral blood was collected into an EDTA anticoagulant tube. PBMCs were isolated by Ficoll Paque Plus density gradient separation without further T cell sorting. An Agilent 2100 Bioanalyzer and agarose gel were used to assess RNA quality, and a NanoDrop 2000 was used to measure RNA concentration.

This sample stems from a study of regulatory T cells in long-lasting Graves disease (dated by TCRdb to about 2021). About the investigation overall: Patients with newly diagnosed Graves' disease had been on antithyroid drugs for under 3 months. Patients with persistent Graves' disease were compared with patients with newly diagnosed Graves' disease using TCR sequencing and RNA sequencing of peripheral blood. The study took place in China and was registered as a clinical trial. A total of some 33 samples were covered by TCR sequencing, comprising around 13 persistent and roughly 20 newly diagnosed Graves' disease patients.

Overall study results and their limits: Compared with newly diagnosed patients, patients with persistent Graves' disease had lower TCR Shannon entropy and fewer highly expanded clones, which suggests clonal expansion. TRBV28, TRBJ1-2 and TRBJ2-5 were preferentially used in persistent disease, while TRBV20-1 and TRBJ2-1 were favored in newly diagnosed disease. The authors acknowledged the small sample size as a limitation that may reduce accuracy. Only the TCR beta chain was sequenced and analyzed. Patients with persistent disease shared more public clonotypes (approximately 2,500) than newly diagnosed patients did (around 980). Only peripheral blood was studied, because thyroid tissue, the primary lesion, was inaccessible.

The sample also formed part of further work on T cells in Graves' hyperthyroidism and ophthalmopathy. Taken from the second paper: A patient counted as having stable Graves' hyperthyroidism if no progression to ophthalmopathy occurred over 18 months of follow-up. Hyperthyroidism patients were newly diagnosed, had a disease duration of under 2 months, and were aged 18 to 65 years. Any patient with an uncontrolled infection, another autoimmune disease, pregnancy or lactation was excluded. Diagnoses relied on clinical symptoms, serum thyroxine and TRAb, thyroid ultrasound and orbital computed tomography. The TCR CDR3 was subjected to a first round of RT-PCR using the HTBI primer set and the Qiagen OneStep RT-PCR kit. Most expanded thyroid clonotypes (frequency above 0.001) were also detected in blood, suggesting blood repertoires may reflect thyroid immune responses. A 13 V-J signature model separated ophthalmopathy from stable hyperthyroidism, with approximately 87% sensitivity and 81.08% specificity in cross-validation and 80%/75% in testing. During validation, the model predicted progression to ophthalmopathy a median of around 6 months ahead of onset, with approximately 71% sensitivity and more than 72% specificity. To identify TCR V-J signatures that set the groups apart, the researchers used a discovery cohort of 100 patients, made up of 40 to 45 with Graves' ophthalmopathy and 55 to 65 with stable Graves' hyperthyroidism. Whether ophthalmopathy could be predicted prospectively was tested in an independent validation cohort made up of some 20 hyperthyroidism patients plus 17 patients who later progressed to ophthalmopathy. The 100 discovery patients were randomly split 7:3 into training and test sets. In addition, the study compared T-cell repertoires in thyroid tissue and in blood from five or six Graves' hyperthyroidism patients. Once sampling was done, hyperthyroidism patients were given methimazole at a starting dose of 30 mg daily, whereas ophthalmopathy patients were given high-dose intravenous methylprednisolone. Libraries were constructed in a second round of multiplex PCR, after which size selection and purification were carried out. The libraries were sequenced on an Illumina HiSeq2000 using paired-end 100 bp reads. SOAPnuke was used to process the raw data, removing reads that contained adapters or uncalled bases, had a mean Phred below 15, or lacked an exact match to the constant primer or identifier. COPE v1.2.5 was used to merge the high-quality paired reads, and each unique nucleotide sequence was defined as a clonotype. Clonotypes were aligned to IMGT TRBV, TRBD and TRBJ reference segments using MiTCR v1.1. The analysis was restricted to V-J combinations with a frequency above 0.0001, which together covered 99% to 99.2% of the repertoires. A TCS score was defined as the ratio between F50 (clonal expansion) and ExV (chaos), using BLOSUM62-based TCRdist between CDR3 peptides within each V-J. Welch's t-statistics and random forest reduced several hundred V-J features to under 15, which were used in a naive Bayes classifier (R e1071). No statistical method was used to set the sample size in advance, and investigators knew the group allocation. The paper describes TCR Vbeta CDR3 sequencing of around 130 peripheral blood samples, made up of 43 ophthalmopathy patients, around 78 hyperthyroidism patients and 17 progressor patients.

The receptor comes from a man aged 30 to 45 with Graves disease. Donor details come from another sample of the same person, matched by shared clones. Here the chain combines TRBV5-6 and TRBJ2-7; 13 bases in the middle match TRBD2. Source: peripheral blood mononuclear cells (PBMCs), taken at new diagnosis, from a patient treated with antithyroid drugs. In nucleotides, the sequence is TGTGCCAGCAGCATCCCGGGACTAGCGGGATCCGAGCAGTACTTC. Translated, this is CASSIPGLAGSEQYF.